This section outlines one T cell receptor (beta chain) sequence together with its context. Its antigen is currently unknown. Using the 5' RACE reads, TCRdb records one entry per CDR3 protein without DNA. Recorded here are about 450,000 distinct CDR3 sequences; the top ten clones represent approximately 6.8%. This sample is part of a study of T cells expressing NK-cell markers. Study summary: The TCR beta repertoires originated in sorted CD3+CD56+NKG2C+, CD3+CD56+NKG2C- and CD3+CD56-NKG2C+ T cells. HCMV seropositivity marked most of the eight sequenced donors; one was seronegative.

General study findings and limits: Dominance of the CD3+CD56-NKG2C+ fraction by these clonotypes also held in several donors. Dominant NKG2C+ clonotypes were found to form roughly 1.0-7.5% of CD8+ T cells in six donors.

What was sequenced was blood T cells: a sorted CD56 or NKG2C T cell subset, CD4+ or CD8+ T cells, or bulk PBMC T cells (not recorded which). The sequence derives from a woman aged 18 to 75 in good health.

The CDR3 sequence is CASSPRQVGSYNEQFF. The rearrangement uses TRBV7-3 and TRBJ2-1; checking the TCRdb D call of TRBD1 is not possible without DNA. Germline V gene sequence: CDR1 SGHTA, CDR2 FQGTGA. The CDR3 consists of 16 residues.